This T cell receptor beta chain was found in a study of CD8 T cells in Susac syndrome. Germline lookup yields CDR1 SQVTM and CDR2 ANQGSEA. With V trimmed by 7 bases and J by 1 base, 13 bases remained unmatched. The CDR3 has 16 residues. The multiple sclerosis controls were treatment-naive patients with relapsing-remitting disease that was stable or active. TEMRA cells underwent FACS enrichment and CD8+ and CD4+ T cells underwent negative isolation. After extraction with the RNeasy kit, roughly 0.5 to 1 ug of the RNA was reverse transcribed using random hexamers. Amplification of the TCR beta CDR3 was carried out by immunoSEQ multiplex PCR, which spanned a total of 54 Vbeta and 13 Jbeta segments. TCRdb reprocessed the immunoSEQ multiplex PCR reads with MiXCR, giving one entry per CDR3 protein. The table includes hundreds of thousands of distinct CDR3 sequences, more than 75% detected once. A single count supports this clonotype.

The origin of this receptor is a human donor with multiple sclerosis. V usage is TRBV29-1 and J usage is TRBJ2-5, with 9 bases lining up with TRBD1. Specimen: CD8+ T cells from PBMCs. As DNA, the CDR3 is TGCAGCGATAGGGGTGTTGGGACAGGGCCCCAAGAGACCCAGTACTTC. Its protein product is CSDRGVGTGPQETQYF. Supplemented by reference TRBV29-1 and TRBJ2-5, the full variable domain reads SAVISQKPSRDICQRGTSLTIQCQVDSQVTMMFWYRQQPGQSLTLIATANQGSEATYESGFVIDKFPISRPNLTFSTLTVSNMSPEDSSIYLCSDRGVGTGPQETQYFGPGTRLLVL.